This TCR beta chain originates from a study of T cells in Graves' hyperthyroidism and ophthalmopathy (dated by TCRdb to the late 2010s). Regarding the complete study: Peripheral blood was sampled at the time of initial diagnosis, prior to any treatment. A discovery cohort of about 95 patients, about 40 with Graves' ophthalmopathy and fewer than 65 with stable Graves' hyperthyroidism, was used to find distinguishing TCR V-J signatures. Prospective prediction of ophthalmopathy was tested in an independent validation cohort consisting of some 19 hyperthyroidism patients and more than 15 patients who later progressed to ophthalmopathy. The 100 or so discovery patients were divided at random into training and test sets in a 7:3 ratio. Thyroid tissue and blood T-cell repertoires from about six Graves' hyperthyroidism patients were also compared in the study. After sampling, hyperthyroidism patients received methimazole starting at 30 mg daily, and ophthalmopathy patients received high-dose intravenous methylprednisolone. According to the paper, TCR Vbeta CDR3 sequencing was carried out on 135 peripheral blood samples, which came from approximately 41 ophthalmopathy, 80 or so hyperthyroidism and roughly 17 progressor patients. What the study reported, not specific to this receptor: No statistical method was used to fix the sample size in advance, and group allocation was not hidden from the investigators. In cross-validation, a model built on a 13 V-J signature told ophthalmopathy apart from stable hyperthyroidism with 87.88% sensitivity and roughly 83% specificity, and in testing the same model reached 80%/75%. Most expanded thyroid clonotypes (frequency above 0.001) were also detected in blood, suggesting blood repertoires may reflect thyroid immune responses. In validation, the model predicted progression to ophthalmopathy a median of about 5.9 months before onset, with roughly 71% sensitivity and just under 75% specificity.

The cysteine opens and the phenylalanine closes a CDR3 of 21 amino acids. CDR3 DNA is the only sequence kept; it has 63 bases, read in frame from the first base. The CDR1 and CDR2 encoded by the germline V gene (reference sequence) are SEHNR and FQNEAQ. The germline ends are 23 bases apart after V is trimmed by 0 bases and J by 0 bases. Graves' hyperthyroidism was defined as stable when no progression to ophthalmopathy occurred over 18 months of follow-up. The hyperthyroidism patients were between 18 and 65 years old and newly diagnosed, with a disease duration of less than 2 months. Patients with uncontrolled infections, other autoimmune diseases, pregnancy or lactation were excluded. Clinical symptoms, serum thyroxine and TRAb, thyroid ultrasound, and orbital computed tomography formed the basis for the diagnoses. PBMCs were isolated from 10 ml of fresh peripheral blood by Ficoll-Paque density gradient centrifugation. Total RNA was extracted with Trizol reagent, and quality was checked on an Agilent 2100 Bioanalyzer.

TCR beta CDR3 regions were amplified from RNA transcripts. For the first round of RT-PCR on the TCR CDR3, the HTBI primer set was used together with the Qiagen OneStep RT-PCR kit. Libraries were constructed in a second round of multiplex PCR, after which size selection and purification were carried out. The libraries were sequenced on an Illumina HiSeq2000 using paired-end 100 bp reads. The published analysis was carried out like this. SOAPnuke was used to process the raw data, throwing out any read that contained adapters or uncalled bases, had a mean Phred below 15, or lacked an exact constant-primer or identifier match. High-quality paired reads were merged using COPE v1.2.5, and each unique nucleotide sequence was defined as a clonotype. MiTCR v1.1 was used to align the clonotypes against IMGT TRBV, TRBD and TRBJ reference segments. Analysis was restricted to V-J combinations with a frequency above 0.0001, which covered just over 98% of repertoires. The TCS score was defined as F50 (clonal expansion) divided by E x V (chaos), with BLOSUM62-based TCRdist calculated between CDR3 peptides within each V-J. Welch's t-statistics and random forest reduced just over 500 V-J features to roughly 13, which were used in a naive Bayes classifier (R e1071). The public reads were quality trimmed at Q25 with fastp and then assembled into clones with MiXCR by TCRdb, keeping productive beta chains. Records with the same CDR3 protein are collapsed into one entry carrying the most frequent genes and DNA. These V and J calls originate from TCRdb's pipeline instead of the authors' own analysis. This sample is represented by about 360,000 distinct CDR3 sequences; around 14% of them were singletons. The top ten hold around a tenth of the sample.

This clonotype was observed many times. It has no known antigen specificity. No per-base quality is available; no much larger clone lies one base away. The sample was blood. The sequence links TRBV7-9 to TRBJ1-4; a tentative D match to TRBD1 spans 6 bases. This sequence originates from a young woman with Graves' hyperthyroidism. The nucleotides are TGTGCCAGCAGCTTAGCGGGGGGGCCCGCCAGGCTTCGGGCAACTAATGAAAAACTGTTTTTT. It codes for CASSLAGGPARLRATNEKLFF.